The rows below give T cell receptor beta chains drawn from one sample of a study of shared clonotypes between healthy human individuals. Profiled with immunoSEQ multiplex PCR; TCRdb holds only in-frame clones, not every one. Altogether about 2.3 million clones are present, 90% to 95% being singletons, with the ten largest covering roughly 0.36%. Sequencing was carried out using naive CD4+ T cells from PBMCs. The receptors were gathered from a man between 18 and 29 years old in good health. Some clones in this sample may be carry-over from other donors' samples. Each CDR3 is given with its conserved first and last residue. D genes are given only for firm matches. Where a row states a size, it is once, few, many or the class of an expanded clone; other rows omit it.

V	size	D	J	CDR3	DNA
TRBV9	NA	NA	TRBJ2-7	CASSVTAQGSDYEQYF	TGTGCCAGCAGCGTAACCGCCCAGGGGAGTGACTACGAGCAGTACTTC
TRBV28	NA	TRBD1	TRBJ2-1	CASSLSLGQDNEQFF	TGTGCCAGCAGTTTATCTCTCGGACAGGACAATGAGCAGTTCTTC
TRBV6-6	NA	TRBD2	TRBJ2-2	CATLKGGAGELFF	TGTGCCACACTAAAGGGAGGGGCCGGGGAGCTGTTTTTT
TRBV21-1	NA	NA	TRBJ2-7	CARKRGEPYEQYF	TGTGCCAGGAAGCGGGGAGAACCCTACGAGCAGTACTTC
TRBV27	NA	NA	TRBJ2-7	CASGRGSSYEQYF	TGTGCCAGCGGCAGGGGTAGCTCCTACGAGCAGTACTTC
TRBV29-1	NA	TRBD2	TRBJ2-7	CSAQGLVYEQYF	TGCAGCGCCCAGGGACTAGTCTACGAGCAGTACTTC
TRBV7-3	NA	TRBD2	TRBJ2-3	CASSPSSGRTDTQYF	TGTGCCAGCAGCCCCTCTAGCGGGAGAACAGATACGCAGTATTTT
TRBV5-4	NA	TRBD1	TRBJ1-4	CASSVSGTGSEKLFF	TGTGCCAGCAGCGTGTCCGGGACAGGCTCTGAAAAACTGTTTTTT
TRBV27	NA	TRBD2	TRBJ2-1	CASSSAWGGRGHNEQFF	TGTGCCAGCAGTTCTGCTTGGGGCGGGAGGGGTCACAATGAGCAGTTCTTC
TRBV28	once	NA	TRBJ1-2	CASSLKGYGYTF	TGTGCCAGCAGTTTGAAGGGGTATGGCTACACCTTC
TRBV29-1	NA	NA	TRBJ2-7	CSVKDAGYEQYF	TGCAGCGTTAAGGACGCGGGGTACGAGCAGTACTTC
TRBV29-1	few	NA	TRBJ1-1	CSVEMRMRDTEAFF	TGCAGCGTTGAGATGCGTATGAGGGACACTGAAGCTTTCTTT
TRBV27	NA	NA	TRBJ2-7	CASWSTGTPLVVQYF	TGTGCCAGCTGGTCCACCGGGACGCCACTCGTGGTGCAGTACTTC
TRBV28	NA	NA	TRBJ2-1	CAASSSYNEQFF	TGTGCCGCGAGTAGTTCCTACAATGAGCAGTTCTTC
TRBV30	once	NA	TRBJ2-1	CAWSGSGPWDEQFF	TGTGCCTGGAGTGGGTCCGGACCCTGGGATGAGCAGTTCTTC
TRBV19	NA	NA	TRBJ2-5	CASTSAGTNQETQYF	TGTGCCAGTACCTCAGCGGGGACAAATCAAGAGACCCAGTACTTC
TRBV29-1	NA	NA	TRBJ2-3	CSVGGQLTDTQYF	TGCAGCGTTGGCGGACAGCTCACAGATACGCAGTATTTT
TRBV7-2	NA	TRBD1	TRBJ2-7	CASSYRDRPPYEQYF	TGTGCCAGCAGCTACCGGGACAGGCCCCCCTACGAGCAGTACTTC
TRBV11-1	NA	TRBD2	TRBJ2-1	CASSLASSGIQFF	TGTGCCAGCAGCTTAGCGTCTAGCGGGATCCAGTTCTTC
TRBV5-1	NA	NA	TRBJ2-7	CASSVGGGFGEQYF	TGCGCCAGCAGCGTGGGAGGTGGATTTGGCGAGCAGTACTTC
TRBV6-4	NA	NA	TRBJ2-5	CASSPGAGVETQYF	TGTGCCAGCAGCCCAGGGGCAGGGGTCGAGACCCAGTACTTC
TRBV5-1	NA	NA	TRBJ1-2	CASSPGGQAGYTF	TGCGCCAGCAGCCCTGGGGGGCAGGCGGGCTACACCTTC
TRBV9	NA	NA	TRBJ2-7	CASSSGNRPLRYEQYF	TGTGCCAGCAGCTCTGGGAACAGGCCCCTGAGATACGAGCAGTACTTC
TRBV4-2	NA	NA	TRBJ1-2	CASSQGETNYGYTF	TGTGCCAGCAGCCAAGGCGAGACTAACTATGGCTACACCTTC
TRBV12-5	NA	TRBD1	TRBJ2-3	CASGPGFGTGVDTQYF	TGTGCTAGTGGTCCAGGCTTCGGGACAGGGGTAGATACGCAGTATTTT
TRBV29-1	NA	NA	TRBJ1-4	CSAVGTDSNEKLFF	TGCAGCGCCGTGGGGACGGATTCAAATGAAAAACTGTTTTTT
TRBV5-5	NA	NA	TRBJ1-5	CASSLVESTSNQPQHF	TGTGCCAGCAGCTTGGTTGAGTCAACTAGCAATCAGCCCCAGCATTTT
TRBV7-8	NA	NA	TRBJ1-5	CASSSDPVQPQHF	TGTGCCAGCAGCTCCGACCCTGTTCAGCCCCAGCATTTT
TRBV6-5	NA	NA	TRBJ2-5	CASSLLWGRGETQYF	TGTGCCAGCAGCCTTTTGTGGGGGCGCGGAGAGACCCAGTACTTC
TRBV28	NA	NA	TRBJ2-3	CASTLYLGVGTDTQYF	TGTGCCAGCACCCTCTATTTGGGGGTGGGGACAGATACGCAGTATTTT
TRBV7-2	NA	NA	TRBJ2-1	CASSPAGARRRSEQFF	TGTGCCAGCAGCCCCGCGGGGGCCAGAAGGAGGAGTGAGCAGTTCTTC
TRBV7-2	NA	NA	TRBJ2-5	CASSFSLGETQYF	TGTGCCAGCAGCTTTTCCCTGGGGGAGACCCAGTACTTC
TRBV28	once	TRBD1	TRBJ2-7	CASSPGTGIYEQYF	TGTGCCAGCAGTCCGGGGACAGGGATCTACGAGCAGTACTTC
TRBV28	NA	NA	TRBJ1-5	CASSLVGMPQHF	TGTGCCAGCAGTTTAGTGGGGATGCCCCAGCATTTT
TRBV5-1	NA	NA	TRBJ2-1	CASSSRGGNSYNEQFF	TGCGCCAGCAGCTCCCGAGGGGGGAATTCCTACAATGAGCAGTTCTTC
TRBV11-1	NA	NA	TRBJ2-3	CASSSLPGLADTQYF	TGTGCCAGCAGCTCCCTCCCGGGGTTGGCAGATACGCAGTATTTT
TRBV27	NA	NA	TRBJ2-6	CASRSHGANVLTF	TGTGCCAGCAGGAGTCATGGGGCCAACGTCCTGACTTTC
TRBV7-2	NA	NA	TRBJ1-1	CASSLLPPTEAFF	TGTGCCAGCAGCTTATTACCCCCGACTGAAGCTTTCTTT
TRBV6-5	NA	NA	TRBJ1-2	CASSSLLVPRNGYTF	TGTGCCAGCAGTTCCCTTCTGGTTCCCAGGAATGGCTACACCTTC
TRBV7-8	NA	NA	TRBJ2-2	CASSPVNSRSRELFF	TGTGCCAGCAGCCCAGTTAACAGTCGAAGTCGGGAGCTGTTTTTT
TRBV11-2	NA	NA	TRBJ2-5	CASSLGWLGRETQYF	TGTGCCAGCAGCTTAGGGTGGTTGGGGAGAGAGACCCAGTACTTC
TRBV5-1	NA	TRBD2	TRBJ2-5	CASSLRGGETQYF	TGCGCCAGCAGCTTGCGGGGGGGCGAGACCCAGTACTTC
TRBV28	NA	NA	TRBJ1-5	CASSSEGNNQPQHF	TGTGCCAGCAGTTCGGAGGGTAACAATCAGCCCCAGCATTTT
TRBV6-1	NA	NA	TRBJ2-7	CASSYRDEQYF	TGTGCCAGCAGTTACCGCGACGAGCAGTACTTC
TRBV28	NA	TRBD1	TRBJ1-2	CASTSQGAGNYGYTF	TGTGCCAGCACCTCACAGGGGGCCGGCAACTATGGCTACACCTTC
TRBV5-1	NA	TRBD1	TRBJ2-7	CASSSRTGGNYEQYF	TGCGCCAGCAGCTCGCGAACAGGGGGCAATTACGAGCAGTACTTC
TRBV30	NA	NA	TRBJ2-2	CARNAGSATGELFF	TGTGCCCGGAATGCGGGTAGTGCCACCGGGGAGCTGTTTTTT
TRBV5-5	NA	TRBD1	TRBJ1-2	CASSGQVANYGYTF	TGTGCCAGCAGCGGACAGGTAGCTAACTATGGCTACACCTTC
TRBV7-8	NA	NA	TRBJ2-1	CASSLVPGWGQNEQFF	TGTGCCAGCAGCTTAGTTCCGGGTTGGGGGCAGAATGAGCAGTTCTTC
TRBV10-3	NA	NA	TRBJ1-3	CAISGYSDSGNTIYF	TGTGCCATCAGTGGCTACAGCGACTCTGGAAACACCATATATTTT
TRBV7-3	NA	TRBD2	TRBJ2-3	CASSAPARTSGSSTDTQYF	TGTGCCAGCAGCGCCCCGGCCCGGACTAGCGGGTCTAGTACAGATACGCAGTATTTT
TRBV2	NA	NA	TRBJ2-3	CASSDRADTQYF	TGTGCCAGCAGTGACAGGGCAGATACGCAGTATTTT